This TCR beta chain was obtained from a study of T-cell memory formation after mild COVID-19. TCRdb re-analysed the 5' RACE reads in MiXCR, keeping a single row per CDR3 protein. Here the sample spans roughly 410,000 distinct CDR3 sequences, 20% to 25% being singletons. Note on this clonotype: The target antigen is unknown.

The CDR3 contains 17 residues. J was trimmed by 0 bases and V by 4 bases; bases with no gene match: 7. Germline V gene lookup returns CDR1 SGHRS and CDR2 YFSETQ. Notes on the study in general: The study found balanced CD4/CD8 in clones contracting day 15 to 85 and a CD4+ lean in later expanders.

The chain carries TRBV5-1 and TRBJ2-1, with 10 bases that match TRBD2. The receptor was derived from an adult woman who had mild COVID-19 (a few samples of this study predate the infection). Cell type and time point are not known. Specimen: PBMCs or a T cell subset sorted from them (not recorded which). Written as DNA, the CDR3 is TGCGCCAGCAGCACCGGGACTAGCGCAAGCTCCTACAATGAGCAGTTCTTC. Its protein is CASSTGTSASSYNEQFF.